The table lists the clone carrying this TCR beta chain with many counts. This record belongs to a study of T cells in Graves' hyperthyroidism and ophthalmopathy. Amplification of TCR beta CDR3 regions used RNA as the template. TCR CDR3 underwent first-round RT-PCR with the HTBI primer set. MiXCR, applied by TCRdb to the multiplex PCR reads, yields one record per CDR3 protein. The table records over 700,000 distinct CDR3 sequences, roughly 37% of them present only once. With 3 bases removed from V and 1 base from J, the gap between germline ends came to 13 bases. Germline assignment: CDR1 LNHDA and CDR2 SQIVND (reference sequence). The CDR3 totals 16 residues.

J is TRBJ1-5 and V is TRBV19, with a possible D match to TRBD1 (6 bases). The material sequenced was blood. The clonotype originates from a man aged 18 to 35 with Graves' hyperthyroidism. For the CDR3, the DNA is TGTGCCAGTAGTATGCAGGGGAGTCGAAGCAATCAGCCCCAGCATTTT. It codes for CASSMQGSRSNQPQHF.